Following are 13 T cell receptor beta chains from one sample sequenced in a study of T cell clonality in common variable immunodeficiency. Data came from immunoSEQ multiplex PCR; TCRdb stores just in-frame clones and leaves some out. The sample shows around 50,000 clones, no singletons; the ten largest hold under 2%. Input material: peripheral blood mononuclear cells. The receptors come from a person aged 18 to 75 in good health.

This clone appeared a few times. The read ends 3 residues shy of where the CDR3 ends; the end is completed using the germline J gene. The chain is built from TRBV18 and TRBJ2-7; TRBD2 is a possible D gene (5 bases). The germline V gene has CDR1 KGHSH and CDR2 LQKENI. V lost 0 bases to trimming and J lost 6 bases, with 9 bases between them. This CDR3 spans 13 amino acids. The CDR3 DNA, read in part, is TGTGCCAGCTCACCACCGATGAGCGGCGAG. The encoded protein is CASSPPMSGE. The entire CDR3 protein reads CASSPPMSGEQYF.

This clone came up many times. The CDR3 end is not reached by the read, which stops 3 residues before it; the germline J gene fills it in. The chain has TRBV13 and TRBJ2-3, with 7 bases fitting TRBD1. The CDR3 extends over 15 amino acids. The germline V gene has CDR1 PRHDT and CDR2 FYEKMQ (reference sequence). J was trimmed by 6 bases and V by 1 base; bases with no gene match: 7. The sequenced part of the CDR3 DNA is TGTGCCAGCAGCTTAGAGACAGGGAAGTCCGATACG. Translating it yields CASSLETGKSDT. The whole CDR3 is CASSLETGKSDTQYF.

In this sample, this clone turned up many times. The read is 3 residues too short to cover the CDR3 end, so that end is filled in from the germline J gene. This chain joins TRBV10-3 and TRBJ1-3; 10 bases align to TRBD1. The CDR3 extends over 15 amino acids. J was trimmed by 2 bases and V by 5 bases; bases with no gene match: 3. Germline CDR1 is ENHRY and CDR2 is SYGVKD. The CDR3 here is CAISIGTGAGNTIYF. The CDR3 bases that were read are TGTGCCATCAGTATCGGGACAGGGGCTGGAAACACC.

The sample holds many counts of this clone. Coverage ceases 3 residues before the CDR3 finishes, and the germline J gene fills in the end. This chain uses TRBV20-1 with TRBJ2-1; 13 nucleotides line up with TRBD2. CDR3 length equals 20 residues. Germline V gene data show CDR1 as DFQATT and CDR2 as SNEGSKA (reference sequence). The J segment lost 5 bases and the V segment lost 5 bases, leaving 21 bases of the junction unmatched. The covered CDR3 bases are TGCAGTGCTCGGACGCCCGGACTAGCGGGAGACCTGATATCTGACAATGAG. Amino acid sequence: CSARTPGLAGDLISDNE. The full CDR3 is CSARTPGLAGDLISDNEQFF.

This clone was detected ten times or more. With the read ending 3 residues before the CDR3 end, the germline J gene is used to fill in that end. The chain recombines TRBV20-1 with TRBJ2-2; tentatively, D is TRBD2 (5 bases). Trimming shortened V by 0 bases and J by 4 bases, and 12 bases separated the two germline ends. CDR1 and CDR2 from the germline V gene are DFQATT and SNEGSKA (reference sequence). This CDR3 contains 15 residues. The sequenced part of the CDR3 DNA is TGCAGTGCTAGAGATGCCTCAGAGGGCACCGGGGAG. Encoded protein: CSARDASEGTGE. The entire CDR3 sequence reads CSARDASEGTGELFF.

About this clone itself: A junction end diverges from the germline sequence, so it may reflect a read error. The read ends 3 residues shy of where the CDR3 ends; the end is completed using the germline J gene. This CDR3 is also generated by other DNA sequences in the sample. This chain uses TRBV7-2 with TRBJ1-3; 7 bases align to TRBD1. This CDR3 region has 15 residues. Germline CDR1 is SGHTA and CDR2 is FQGNSA. CDR3: CASSLAGTAGNTIYF. CDR3 bases read: TGTGCCAGCAGCTTAGCGGGGACAGCTGGAAACACG.

This clone was detected ten times or more. The read finishes 3 residues shy of the CDR3 end, and the germline J gene is used to complete it. This chain links TRBV20-1 with TRBJ2-1; tentatively, D is TRBD2 (6 bases). V lost 0 bases to trimming and J lost 3 bases, with 24 bases between them. This CDR3 spans 19 amino acids. Germline CDR1 DFQATT, CDR2 SNEGSKA (reference sequence). CDR3 in amino acids: CSARDRLTGGSNHYNEQFF. The sequenced CDR3 bases are TGCAGTGCTAGAGATCGCTTAACCGGGGGAAGCAATCACTACAATGAG.

This clone has a count of ten or more. The DNA read from the CDR3 is TGTGCCAGCAGCGTCACAGGGGGCGCGGATGAAAAG. Encoded protein: CASSVTGGADEK. The whole CDR3 is CASSVTGGADEKLFF. V is TRBV5-6 and J is TRBJ2-2; 9 nucleotides match TRBD1. The sequenced fragment ends 3 residues before the CDR3 boundary, so the rest is inferred from the germline J gene. The V gene's germline CDR1 is SGHDT and CDR2 YYEEEE. There are 15 residues in the CDR3.

A remark on this clone: The read ends 3 residues early relative to the CDR3; the germline J gene fills the gap. The chain joins TRBV6-2 or TRBV6-3 to TRBJ2-6; D might be TRBD2 (5 bases). The CDR3 is made up of 15 amino acids. The V gene lost 7 bases and the J gene lost 3 bases, with 13 bases spanning the gap. The germline CDR1 and CDR2 sequences are MNHEY and SVGEGT. The CDR3 spells CASTQSRGGANVLTF. Partial CDR3 DNA: TGTGCCAGCACCCAGAGCCGGGGTGGGGCCAACGTC.

A note on this clone: The CDR3 end falls 3 residues outside the read, so it is completed with the germline J gene. V and J are TRBV6-2 or TRBV6-3 and TRBJ1-2; TRBD1 might be the D (5 bases). This CDR3 has 16 amino acids. Germline loops: CDR1 MNHEY, CDR2 SVGEGT. The DNA read from the CDR3 is TGTGCCAGCAGCTACCATCTAGCGGGGGAAGCCTACGAC. This translates into CASSYHLAGEAYD. The full CDR3 is CASSYHLAGEAYDYTF.

At least ten counts were recorded for this clone. The read ends 3 residues before the CDR3 terminus; that terminus is restored from the germline J gene. J is TRBJ1-2 and V is TRBV9, with D possibly matching TRBD1 (5 bases). The CDR3 extends over 15 amino acids. Per germline, CDR1 SGDLS and CDR2 YYNGEE. V lost 2 bases and J 4 bases, leaving 15 bases between the germline ends. This CDR3 is CASSVVGSGSYGYTF. The part of the CDR3 DNA that was read is TGTGCCAGCAGCGTGGTGGGGTCAGGGTCCTATGGC.

Many counts were recorded for this clone. The CDR3 end is not reached by the read, which stops 3 residues before it; the germline J gene fills it in. The chain couples TRBV23-1 to TRBJ2-3; D ambiguous. TRBV23-1 is marked as an open reading frame, function uncertain. The V end lost 2 bases, the J end lost 1 base, and 10 bases lay between the germline ends. This CDR3 contains 15 residues. The CDR3 here is CASSQQASCTDTQYF. CDR3 DNA (partial): TGCGCCAGCAGTCAACAGGCGTCCTGCACAGATACG.

This clone was seen only a few times. The read terminates 3 residues ahead of where the CDR3 ends, so the germline J gene completes it. Different DNA sequences within this sample yield the same CDR3. The V and J genes are TRBV30 and TRBJ1-2; 9 bases match TRBD1. The CDR3 runs to 14 residues. The germline gives CDR1 GTSNPN, CDR2 SVGIG (reference sequence). The covered CDR3 bases are TGTGCCTGGAGTACCGGGACAGGGTCCTACGAC. Amino acids: CAWSTGTGSYD. The CDR3, in full, reads CAWSTGTGSYDYTF. The variable domain in full, completed from reference TRBV30 and TRBJ1-2, reads SQTIHQWPATLVQPVGSPLSLECTVEGTSNPNLYWYRQAAGRGLQLLFYSVGIGQISSEVPQNLSASRPQDRQFILSSKKLLLSDSGFYLCAWSTGTGSYDYTFGSGTRLTVV.